This T cell receptor beta chain derives from a study of shared clonotypes between healthy human individuals. Study findings and constraints: Richness estimates generally favored naive over memory subsets.

To note about this clone: What it recognizes is unknown.

Healthy HIV-negative adults with no recent acute infections or vaccinations were recruited as donors. Profiled with immunoSEQ multiplex PCR; TCRdb holds only in-frame clones, not every one. The sample lists about 2 million clones; 95% were seen once. The germline V gene encodes CDR1 MDHEN and CDR2 SYDVKM. This CDR3 has 14 residues. V gave up 3 bases and J gave up 7 bases, with 10 bases separating them. The rearrangement uses TRBV28 and TRBJ1-6, with a weak D call TRBD1 (5 bases). The TCR was taken from a man aged 18-30 years in good health. The specimen sequenced was naive CD4+ T cells sorted from blood. Subset given: CD45RA+ positively selected. CDR3 sequence reads: CASSLGRANSPLHF. CDR3 nucleotide sequence: TGTGCCAGCAGTTTGGGCAGGGCAAATTCACCCCTCCACTTT. Variable domain in full (rest from reference TRBV28 and TRBJ1-6): DVKVTQSSRYLVKRTGEKVFLECVQDMDHENMFWYRQDPGLGLRLIYFSYDVKMKEKGDIPEGYSVSREKKERFSLILESASTNQTSMYLCASSLGRANSPLHFGNGTRLTVT.